This T cell receptor (beta chain) was identified in a study of response to subunit inactivated influenza vaccine (dated 2018 in TCRdb). As for the study more broadly: The study used deep quantitative T cell receptor repertoire profiling to track responses to a trivalent subunit inactivated influenza vaccine. Results the study describes overall, beyond this receptor: The authors proposed that each seasonal influenza vaccination may bring in only a limited number of new T cells.

The library came from RT-PCR. Sequencing instrument: Illumina HiSeq 2500. TCRdb trimmed the raw reads at Q25, called clones with MiXCR and kept productive beta chains. Under each unique CDR3 protein, matching rows form one entry showing the most common genes and DNA. The sample data list more than 550,000 distinct CDR3 sequences, and about an eighth of these were observed just once. Around 9.6% of the sample lies in the top ten. In this sample, this clonotype turned up many times. Its recognized antigen is unknown. The record has no base qualities; no much larger clone is one base away. The germline V gene (reference sequence) supplies CDR1 MNHEY and CDR2 SMNVEV. From the cysteine through the phenylalanine, the CDR3 covers 18 amino acids. Of the read, only the CDR3 DNA is kept; its 54 bases are in frame from base 1. For this chain, trimming is 6 bases at the V end and 4 bases at the J end, and the number of junction bases without a gene match is 17.

The TCR originated in a man aged 45 to 65 who received an inactivated influenza vaccine. Donor details come from another sample of the same person, matched by shared clones. Rearrangement joined TRBV27 to TRBJ2-2, and 7 junctional nucleotides match TRBD2. The sequencing used PBMCs from blood, collected on the day of vaccination. The base sequence is TGTGCCAGCAGCATCCAAATCTCTAGCGGAGATTTCACCGGGGAGCTGTTTTTT. It encodes CASSIQISSGDFTGELFF.